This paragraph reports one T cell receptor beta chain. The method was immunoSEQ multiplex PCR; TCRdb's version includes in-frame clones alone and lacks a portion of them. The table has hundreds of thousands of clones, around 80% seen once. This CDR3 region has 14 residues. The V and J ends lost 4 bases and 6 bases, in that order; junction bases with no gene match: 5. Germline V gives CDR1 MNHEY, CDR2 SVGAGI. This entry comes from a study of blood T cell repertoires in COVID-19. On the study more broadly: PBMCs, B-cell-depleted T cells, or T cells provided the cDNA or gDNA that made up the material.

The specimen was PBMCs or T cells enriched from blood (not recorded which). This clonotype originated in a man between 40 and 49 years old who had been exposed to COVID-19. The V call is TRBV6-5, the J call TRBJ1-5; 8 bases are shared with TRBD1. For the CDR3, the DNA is TGTGCCAGCAGTTCCAGACAGGGGCGTCAGCCCCAGCATTTT. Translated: CASSSRQGRQPQHF.